These T cell receptor beta chains were read from a single sample in a study of T cells in Graves' hyperthyroidism and ophthalmopathy. TCRdb redid the calling of the multiplex PCR reads with MiXCR, one entry per CDR3 protein. The sample carries fewer than 550,000 distinct CDR3 sequences, around a quarter recorded once. The material sequenced was blood. These receptors came from a woman in her thirties with Graves' ophthalmopathy. Both conserved end residues are part of each CDR3. D genes are given only for firm matches. Size is omitted from some rows. Given values are once, few, many or a class for expanded clones.

>NA|TRBV6-5|TRBJ2-7|many
CASSYSRQGHEQYF
TGTGCCAGCAGTTACTCACGGCAGGGCCACGAGCAGTACTTC
>NA|TRBV6-1|TRBJ1-2|many
CASSEVRGGDYGYTF
TGTGCCAGCAGTGAAGTGCGGGGGGGAGACTATGGCTACACCTTC
>NA|TRBV11-2|TRBJ1-5|NA
CASSLTDRPNQPQHF
TGTGCCAGCAGCTTAACAGACAGACCCAATCAGCCCCAGCATTTT
>NA|TRBV11-2|TRBJ1-2|many
CASSWRDYGYTF
TGTGCCAGCAGCTGGCGGGACTATGGCTACACCTTC
>TRBD1|TRBV9|TRBJ1-1|many
CASSGDRGTEAFF
TGTGCCAGCAGCGGGGACAGGGGGACTGAAGCTTTCTTT
>NA|TRBV27|TRBJ1-2|many
CASSLWWGHNYGYTF
TGTGCCAGCAGTTTATGGTGGGGGCACAACTATGGCTACACCTTC
>NA|TRBV19|TRBJ2-7|NA
CASSTTGTGNYEQYF
TGTGCCAGTAGTACGACCGGGACGGGGAACTACGAGCAGTACTTC
>NA|TRBV14|TRBJ1-2|many
CASSQAEALGYGYTF
TGTGCCAGCAGCCAAGCGGAGGCGCTGGGCTATGGCTACACCTTC
>NA|TRBV18|TRBJ1-2|many
CASSPGRTSYGYTF
TGTGCCAGCTCACCGGGGCGAACCTCCTATGGCTACACCTTC
>NA|TRBV2|TRBJ1-5|many
CASSDRGGQPQHF
TGTGCCAGCAGTGACAGGGGTGGCCAGCCCCAGCATTTT
>NA|TRBV6-1|TRBJ1-1|many
CASSGVGGLPEAFF
TGTGCCAGCAGTGGGGTTGGGGGCTTGCCTGAAGCTTTCTTT
>TRBD1|TRBV6-2/TRBV6-3|TRBJ2-7|many
CASSYQDRVEQYF
TGTGCCAGCAGTTACCAAGACAGGGTCGAGCAGTACTTC
>TRBD1|TRBV29-1|TRBJ1-3|few
CSVVRTGRISGNTIYF
TGCAGCGTTGTGAGGACAGGGAGAATCTCTGGAAACACCATATATTTT
>TRBD1|TRBV30|TRBJ1-1|NA
CAWRTGGMNTEAFF
TGTGCCTGGAGGACAGGGGGAATGAACACTGAAGCTTTCTTT
>TRBD1|TRBV28|TRBJ2-4|many
CASSFRGNIQYF
TGTGCCAGCAGTTTCAGGGGGAACATTCAGTACTTC
>NA|TRBV7-3|TRBJ2-2|NA
CASSSRTPHYTGELFF
TGTGCCAGCAGCTCAAGGACCCCACATTACACCGGGGAGCTGTTTTTT
>NA|TRBV7-3|TRBJ1-3|few
CASSPRGGLGNTIYF
TGTGCCAGCAGCCCCCGAGGAGGGCTGGGAAACACCATATATTTT
>TRBD1|TRBV29-1|TRBJ1-1|many
CSVEAGDSANTEAFF
TGCAGCGTTGAAGCTGGGGACAGCGCGAACACTGAAGCTTTCTTT
>NA|TRBV20-1|TRBJ2-7|many
CSATLGQLQYEQYF
TGCAGTGCCACCTTGGGACAACTGCAGTACGAGCAGTACTTC
>TRBD1|TRBV19|TRBJ2-1|few
CASSATGGTYNEQFF
TGTGCCAGTAGTGCGACAGGGGGAACCTACAATGAGCAGTTCTTC
>TRBD1|TRBV3-1|TRBJ2-5|NA
CASSLTTGDETQYF
TGTGCCAGCAGCCTAACGACAGGGGACGAGACCCAGTACTTC
>TRBD1|TRBV2|TRBJ2-5|NA
CASSSDRGREETQYF
TGTGCCAGCAGTTCGGACAGGGGGCGCGAAGAGACCCAGTACTTC